Listed here are 9 T cell receptor beta chains from one sample, sequenced in a study of long-term antiretroviral therapy in people with HIV. The assay used was immunoSEQ (version v3.0), run at survey level. This table comes from immunoSEQ multiplex PCR, and its TCRdb copy is limited to in-frame clones, with some not included. Of some 27,000 clones listed, roughly 92% are singletons. The sample in question was unsorted PBMCs, obtained almost 6.7 years after starting antiretroviral therapy. The receptors stem from a woman aged 40 to 50 with HIV.

The chain carries TRBV19 and TRBJ1-6, with TRBD1 as a possible D gene (6 bases). Trimming took off 5 bases at V and 5 bases at J, with 10 bases between the two ends. The CDR3 has 14 residues. CDR1 is LNHDA, CDR2 SQIVND, per germline (reference sequence). CDR3 sequence (DNA): TGTGCCAGTAGTCTCTGGACAGATAATTCACCCCTCCACTTT. Amino acid sequence: CASSLWTDNSPLHF. The full variable domain, completed using reference TRBV19 and TRBJ1-6, is DGGITQSPKYLFRKEGQNVTLSCEQNLNHDAMYWYRQDPGQGLRLIYYSQIVNDFQKGDIAEGYSVSREKKESFPLTVTSAQKNPTAFYLCASSLWTDNSPLHFGNGTRLTVT.

CDR3 residues: CASSMIGQTNSPLHF. Written as DNA, the CDR3 is TGTGCCAGTAGTATGATTGGACAGACCAATTCACCCCTCCACTTT. This sequence joins TRBV19 and TRBJ1-6, with a weak D call TRBD1 (6 bases). V gave up 3 bases and J gave up 7 bases, with 13 bases separating them. The CDR3 sequence is 15 residues long. CDR1 is LNHDA, CDR2 SQIVND, per germline (reference sequence).

The J gene is TRBJ2-3, the V gene TRBV4-1, with a weak D call TRBD2 (6 bases). Trimming removed 1 base at V and 5 bases at J, with 16 bases between. CDR3 length equals 16 residues. CDR1 and CDR2 (germline): MGHRA, YSYEKL. The CDR3, as DNA: TGCGCCAGCAGCCAAGTGTGGCGGGGTCCGGGAGATACGCAGTATTTT. This sequence encodes CASSQVWRGPGDTQYF.

This rearrangement joins TRBV7-2 to TRBJ2-1; 12 positions agree with TRBD2. Looked up from germline, CDR1 is SGHTA and CDR2 is FQGNSA. The CDR3 has 17 residues. Germline trimming cut 5 bases from V and 11 bases from J; bases unmatched to any gene: 16. As DNA, the CDR3 is TGTGCCAGCAGCGTACTGACTAGCGGGGGCAAAATGGGTAAGCAGTTCTTC. This sequence encodes CASSVLTSGGKMGKQFF. The whole variable domain, filled in from reference TRBV7-2 and TRBJ2-1, reads GAGVSQSPSNKVTEKGKDVELRCDPISGHTALYWYRQSLGQGLEFLIYFQGNSAPDKSGLPSDRFSAERTGGSVSTLTIQRTQQEDSAVYLCASSVLTSGGKMGKQFFGPGTRLTVL.

The chain carries TRBV5-1 and TRBJ1-2; 8 bases fit TRBD1. V lost 4 bases and J lost 5; bases outside the gene matches: 10. Germline V CDR1 and CDR2: SGHRS, YFSETQ. This CDR3 has 15 amino acids. The CDR3 loop reads CASSEGTGDGYGYTF. The CDR3 nucleotides read TGCGCCAGCAGCGAAGGGACAGGAGACGGGTATGGCTACACCTTC.

The chain combines TRBV18 with TRBJ2-7; no firm D call. Germline lookup yields CDR1 KGHSH and CDR2 LQKENI. The CDR3 has 14 residues. The germline V and J ends were trimmed by 3 bases and 0 bases, with 9 bases remaining between them. Here the CDR3 reads CASSPRSNSYEQYF. As DNA, the CDR3 is TGTGCCAGCTCACCCCGGTCCAACTCCTACGAGCAGTACTTC.

This CDR3 is CASSQDSDISYEQYF. In nucleotides, the CDR3 is TGCGCCAGCAGCCAAGATTCGGACATAAGCTACGAGCAGTACTTC. V gene TRBV4-3 combines with J gene TRBJ2-7; the D gene is possibly TRBD1 (5 bases). The CDR3 has 15 amino acids. Trimming pared 0 bases from V and 3 bases from J, leaving 12 bases between. Germline values: CDR1 LGHNA, CDR2 YSLEER.

The chain couples TRBV5-1 to TRBJ2-7; tentative D call: TRBD2 (7 bases). This CDR3 is 16 amino acids long. Germline CDR1 and CDR2: SGHRS and YFSETQ. The V gene lost 0 bases and the J gene lost 6 bases, with 19 bases spanning the gap. This chain's CDR3 is CASSLAVGGAGLEQYF. The DNA of the CDR3 is TGCGCCAGCAGCTTGGCCGTGGGGGGGGCAGGTCTCGAGCAGTACTTC.

This sequence joins TRBV5-1 and TRBJ2-4, with a weak D call TRBD2 (7 bases). Per the germline V gene, CDR1 is SGHRS and CDR2 is YFSETQ. Trimming stripped 4 bases from V and 0 bases from J, with 14 bases between. This CDR3 contains 16 residues. CDR3: CASSPAGHLAKNIQYF. The CDR3, as DNA: TGCGCCAGCAGCCCAGCGGGACACTTAGCCAAAAACATTCAGTACTTC.